One and the same sample provided the 13 T cell receptor beta chains below, sequenced in a study of cytomegalovirus exposure and HLA in healthy donors. The study ran its PCR with 60 Vbeta and 13 Jbeta primers. Libraries were prepared by immunoSEQ multiplex PCR; TCRdb keeps only in-frame clonotypes and omits some of them. In all, the sample yields under 200,000 clones. What was sequenced was PBMCs. These receptors were taken from a woman aged 18-29 years in good health and CMV-seropositive.

The chain carries TRBV7-2 and TRBJ2-7; tentative D call: TRBD2 (5 bases). The germline V and J ends were trimmed by 5 bases and 0 bases, with 14 bases remaining between them. The CDR3 has 15 residues. CDR1 and CDR2 from the germline V gene are SGHTA and FQGNSA. The CDR3 nucleotides are TGTGCCAGCAGCGTAACTAGAACCAGCTCCTACGAGCAGTACTTC. Its protein product is CASSVTRTSSYEQYF.

The chain recombines TRBV5-1 with TRBJ1-4; D call uncertain. This CDR3 is built from 15 residues. CDR1 and CDR2 from the germline V gene are SGHRS and YFSETQ. Trimming pared 0 bases from V and 8 bases from J, leaving 14 bases between. In nucleotides, the CDR3 is TGCGCCAGCAGCTTGGCGGCCCCCTTGGAGGAAAAACTGTTTTTT. Translated, it gives CASSLAAPLEEKLFF.

The chain is built from TRBV6-5 and TRBJ1-2; no firm D call. Trimming stripped 1 base from V and 7 bases from J, with 7 bases between. In germline, CDR1 is MNHEY, CDR2 SVGAGI. This CDR3 contains 12 residues. The CDR3 nucleotides read TGTGCCAGCAGTTACTATTCCGGTGGCTACACCTTC. Its protein product is CASSYYSGGYTF.

In regard to this clone: The sample carries other DNA sequences with the same CDR3. The chain employs TRBV27 and TRBJ1-6, with D perhaps TRBD1 (6 bases). V was shortened by 7 bases and J by 6 bases, with 13 bases between the two germline ends. This CDR3 comprises 14 residues. Per germline, CDR1 MNHEY and CDR2 SMNVEV (reference sequence). The CDR3 sequence is CASTMTGTNSPLHF. In DNA form, the CDR3 reads TGTGCCAGCACCATGACAGGAACTAATTCACCCCTCCACTTT.

The V call is TRBV4-2, the J call TRBJ2-1; 10 nucleotides line up with TRBD2. The CDR3 runs 15 residues. Unmatched junction bases numbered 5, after V lost 3 bases and J lost 6 bases. Per germline, CDR1 LGHNA and CDR2 YNFKEQ. This CDR3 reads CASSQEREGVNEQFF. CDR3 nucleotide sequence: TGTGCCAGCAGCCAGGAGCGGGAGGGGGTCAATGAGCAGTTCTTC.

The V call is TRBV4-3, the J call TRBJ1-5, with D unresolved. CDR3 length: 14 residues. V was cut by 1 base and J by 2 bases, with 6 bases left in between. The germline V gene encodes CDR1 LGHNA and CDR2 YSLEER. The CDR3 protein is CASSQVVGNQPQHF. The CDR3 region has the DNA TGCGCCAGCAGCCAAGTTGTAGGCAATCAGCCCCAGCATTTT.

The genes are TRBV10-3 and TRBJ1-3, with no clear D. The CDR3 extends over 12 amino acids. The germline V gene encodes CDR1 ENHRY and CDR2 SYGVKD. The V end was cut by 8 bases, the J end by 4 bases, with 9 bases between. CDR3 in amino acids: CAISRPGNTIYF. CDR3 DNA: TGTGCCATCTCTAGACCAGGAAACACCATATATTTT.

This rearrangement joins TRBV21-1 to TRBJ2-5; the DNA was not used to check the table's D call, TRBD1. TRBV21-1 is a pseudogene locus. The CDR3 contains 17 residues. For the CDR3, the DNA is TGTGCCAGCAGCAAAGTCAAGGGCAGGGGAGATGTGGAGACCCAGTACTTC. Translated: CASSKVKGRGDVETQYF.

This sequence joins TRBV19 and TRBJ1-1, with 7 bases that match TRBD1. The germline V gene encodes CDR1 LNHDA and CDR2 SQIVND (reference sequence). The CDR3 is 13 residues long. V dropped 9 bases and J dropped 0; count of bases not matched to a gene: 4. The CDR3 region is CASSDRMNTEAFF. The CDR3 DNA is TGTGCCAGCTCGGACAGGATGAACACTGAAGCTTTCTTT.

The chain recombines TRBV2 with TRBJ2-2; 9 bases match TRBD2. Germline V gene sequence: CDR1 SNHLY, CDR2 FYNNEI. The CDR3 has 14 residues. J was trimmed by 4 bases and V by 8 bases; bases with no gene match: 5. The CDR3 sequence is CASHLREGTGELFF. CDR3 sequence (DNA): TGTGCCAGCCACTTGCGGGAGGGCACCGGGGAGCTGTTTTTT.

CDR3 residues: CASSFLAGAYEQYF. The CDR3 DNA is TGTGCCAGCAGCTTTCTAGCGGGAGCCTACGAGCAGTACTTC. The genes are TRBV5-6 and TRBJ2-5; 10 nucleotides align to TRBD2. The J call may be in error: the DNA end matches TRBJ2-7 better. Germline values: CDR1 SGHDT, CDR2 YYEEEE. CDR3 length: 14 residues.

This chain connects TRBV19 to TRBJ1-1; D remains ambiguous. This CDR3 has 14 residues. V shed 5 bases and J shed 7 bases, with 17 bases lying between them. Germline values: CDR1 LNHDA, CDR2 SQIVND (reference sequence). The CDR3 reads CASSSRAGIGEAFF. CDR3 nucleotides: TGTGCCAGTAGTTCCCGGGCGGGGATTGGTGAAGCTTTCTTT.

V is TRBV4-2 and J is TRBJ2-7, with 14 positions matching TRBD2. Unmatched junction bases numbered 8, after V lost 1 base and J lost 6 bases. This CDR3 comprises 17 residues. Germline loops: CDR1 LGHNA, CDR2 YNFKEQ. The CDR3 sequence is CASSQVTSGGVVGEQYF. The DNA for the CDR3 is TGTGCCAGCAGCCAAGTGACTAGCGGGGGGGTGGTTGGCGAGCAGTACTTC.